Listed below are T cell receptor beta chains from one sample, sequenced in a study of shared clonotypes between healthy human individuals. The table came from immunoSEQ multiplex PCR; TCRdb's copy has only in-frame clones and leaves some out. The table shows 800,000 to 950,000 clones, with roughly 96% occurring only once. Material: naive CD8+ T cells sorted from blood. Source of these receptors: a man aged 30 to 45 in good health. The CDR3 runs from the conserved cysteine through the conserved F or W. D genes are given only for firm matches. Size is stated for part of the rows, as once, few or many counts, or as a class when the clone is expanded.

D gene,clone size,J gene,V gene,CDR3 protein,CDR3 DNA
TRBD1,NA,TRBJ2-7,TRBV6-5,CASSLGQGTYEQYF,TGTGCCAGCAGCCTGGGACAGGGTACCTACGAGCAGTACTTC
TRBD1,NA,TRBJ2-7,TRBV5-1,CASSGGTGPFYEQYF,TGCGCCAGCAGCGGCGGGACAGGGCCATTCTACGAGCAGTACTTC
TRBD2,NA,TRBJ2-2,TRBV7-7,CASSLGGKLFF,TGTGCTAGCAGCTTGGGAGGGAAGCTGTTTTTT
NA,NA,TRBJ2-5,TRBV10-3,CAIRGGDQETQYF,TGTGCCATCAGGGGAGGAGACCAAGAGACCCAGTACTTC
TRBD1,NA,TRBJ2-3,TRBV2,CASSQGVGGTDTQYF,TGTGCCAGCAGTCAGGGGGTTGGTGGCACAGATACGCAGTATTTT
TRBD2,NA,TRBJ2-1,TRBV7-2,CASSSTSGLGFF,TGTGCCAGCAGCTCGACTAGCGGCCTGGGGTTCTTC
TRBD1,NA,TRBJ2-1,TRBV7-9,CASSLDRAGLLDEQFF,TGTGCCAGCAGCTTGGACAGGGCAGGATTACTCGATGAGCAGTTCTTC
NA,once,TRBJ2-3,TRBV7-2,CASSPGPGDTQYF,TGTGCCAGCAGTCCGGGACCTGGGGATACGCAGTATTTT
TRBD1,NA,TRBJ2-1,TRBV4-1,CASSQERGQPYNEQFF,TGCGCCAGCAGCCAAGAACGGGGACAGCCCTACAATGAGCAGTTCTTC
NA,NA,TRBJ2-1,TRBV7-9,CASSPSEISGNEQFF,TGTGCCAGCAGCCCAAGCGAAATCTCGGGGAATGAGCAGTTCTTC
NA,NA,TRBJ2-5,TRBV7-8,CASSFFLQGQETQYF,TGTGCCAGCAGTTTTTTCCTCCAAGGCCAAGAGACCCAGTACTTC
TRBD1,NA,TRBJ2-7,TRBV27,CASSILGQGHEQYF,TGTGCCAGCAGTATACTGGGACAGGGCCACGAGCAGTACTTC
TRBD1,NA,TRBJ2-1,TRBV28,CASSSRRDRFYNEQFF,TGTGCCAGCAGCAGCCGCCGGGACAGATTCTACAATGAGCAGTTCTTC
NA,NA,TRBJ2-7,TRBV27,CASSKGTRVGLGQYF,TGTGCCAGCAGTAAGGGGACGCGGGTAGGGCTAGGGCAGTACTTC